These 22 T cell receptor beta chains were sequenced from one sample in a study of tumor and adjacent non-tumor tissue in lung cancer (dated by TCRdb to 2016 to 2019). Bulk unsorted tissue served as the source for RNA extraction, and RNA quality was assessed using a NanoDrop ND-1000 and an Agilent 2100. Libraries came from multiplex PCR. Sequencing relied on an Illumina HiSeq 2500. Following protocols modified from ARM-PCR, the researchers constructed TCRbeta libraries through three rounds of nested PCR with primers (Table S4). TCRdb itself trimmed the public reads at Q25 with fastp, ran MiXCR and retained productive beta chains. Each entry merges the rows of one CDR3 protein and shows their most common DNA and genes. This sample holds 120,000 or so distinct CDR3 sequences; 66% were observed only once. The top ten constitute 13% of the sample. Sequenced input: lung tumor tissue. The receptors originated from a young man with non-small cell lung cancer.

As for this clonotype: A clone one base away is much larger, so this may be a read error. The chain links TRBV6-5 to TRBJ2-7, with TRBD1 identical over 7 bases. Per the germline V gene, CDR1 is MNHEY and CDR2 is SVGAGI. The CDR3 length is 13 residues. The J segment lost 4 bases and the V segment lost 10 bases, leaving 10 bases of the junction unmatched. The CDR3 loop reads CATRGQARYEQYF. CDR3 DNA sequence: TGTGCCACCCGAGGACAGGCGAGGTACGAGCAGTACTTC.

Concerning this clonotype itself: In this CDR3 the conserved last residue, phenylalanine or tryptophan, is missing, so a read error is likely. The chain uses TRBV5-5 and TRBJ2-1; TRBD1 agrees at 9 bases. Germline V gene sequence: CDR1 SGHKS, CDR2 YYEKEE (reference sequence). This CDR3 contains 16 residues. This CDR3 is CASSLNGTGTYNEQFL. CDR3 coding DNA: TGCGCCAGCAGCTTGAATGGGACAGGGACGTACAATGAGCAGTTCCTC.

A note on this clonotype: A clone one base away is much larger, so this may be a read error. V is TRBV4-1 and J is TRBJ2-3; 7 bases map to TRBD1. The CDR3 spans 15 residues. J lost 3 bases, V lost 3 bases, and 6 bases had no gene match. Germline V gene lookup returns CDR1 MGHRA and CDR2 YSYEKL. CDR3 loop: CASSQHGTVTDTQYF. CDR3 in DNA: TGCGCCAGCAGCCAGCATGGGACAGTTACAGATACGCAGTATTTT.

Concerning this clonotype: A much larger clonotype is one base distant, so this may be a read error. The chain links TRBV20-1 to TRBJ2-7; 11 nucleotides align to TRBD1. Germline V gene sequence: CDR1 DFQATT, CDR2 SNEGSKA (reference sequence). The length of the CDR3 is 16 residues. The ends lost 4 bases at V and 2 bases at J; junction bases unmatched: 10. CDR3 protein: CSAKTPGQGVPYEQYF. The CDR3 bases are TGCAGTGCTAAGACCCCGGGACAGGGGGTTCCCTACGAGCAGTACTTC.

In regard to this clonotype: Its ends do not fully match the called genes, so a read error is possible. The V gene is TRBV11-2, the J gene TRBJ2-5; 7 bases are a match to TRBD1. Germline values: CDR1 SGHAT, CDR2 FQNNGV. This CDR3 spans 14 amino acids. CDR3: CVSSSGDSQGTQYF. CDR3 DNA: TGTGTCAGCAGCTCCGGGGACAGCCAAGGGACCCAGTACTTC.

The J gene is TRBJ1-6, the V gene TRBV11-2; D uncertain. Germline V gives CDR1 SGHAT, CDR2 FQNNGV. CDR3 length equals 13 residues. Written as DNA, the CDR3 is TGTACAAGCAGCTTAGGGCCGGATTCACCCCTCCACTTT. Encoded protein: CTSSLGPDSPLHF.

Concerning this clonotype itself: It may be a read error: a sequence one base away is much more abundant. The chain is built from TRBV10-2 and TRBJ2-6; 7 bases fit TRBD1. Germline values: CDR1 WSHSY, CDR2 SAAADI. With 7 bases clipped from V and 3 bases from J, the junction kept 6 bases outside the gene matches. The CDR3 has 15 residues. Here the CDR3 reads CASKGSGGGANVLTF. The DNA for the CDR3 is TGCGCCAGCAAGGGGTCAGGGGGTGGGGCCAACGTCCTGACTTTC.

There are many counts of this clonotype. The rearrangement joins TRBV4-3 to TRBJ2-7, with D maybe TRBD1 (6 bases). Trimming cost V 3 bases and J 0 bases, with 12 bases left between them. Germline V gene lookup returns CDR1 LGHNA and CDR2 YSLEER. This CDR3 contains 15 residues. The CDR3 coding sequence is TGCGCCAGCAGCCAGACACGGGACACCTCCTACGAGCAGTACTTC. It encodes CASSQTRDTSYEQYF.

This clonotype has only a few counts. This may stem from a read error, because a much larger clone lies one nucleotide away. The rearrangement joins TRBV12-3 or TRBV12-4 to TRBJ1-5; the D gene is possibly TRBD1 (5 bases). CDR3 size: 13 residues. CDR3 protein: CVSSLDGAQPQHF. The CDR3 bases are TGTGTCAGCAGTTTGGACGGGGCCCAGCCCCAGCATTTT.

There are many counts of this clonotype. The chain links TRBV29-1 to TRBJ1-5; a weak D match, TRBD1 (6 bases). The germline V gene has CDR1 SQVTM and CDR2 ANQGSEA. The CDR3 covers 12 residues. The V end lost 4 bases, the J end lost 4 bases, and 8 bases lay between the germline ends. DNA of the CDR3: TGCAGCGTTGGACAGGTGAATCAGCCCCAGCATTTT. Translated, it gives CSVGQVNQPQHF.

This clonotype was seen more than once but under ten times. The rearrangement joins TRBV6-6 to TRBJ2-3, with D maybe TRBD1 (5 bases). The V end was cut by 5 bases, the J end by 0 bases, with 12 bases between. Germline assignment: CDR1 MNHNY and CDR2 SVGAGI (reference sequence). This CDR3 comprises 15 residues. CDR3 DNA: TGTGCCAGCAGTCGACAGCGTGCTAGCACAGATACGCAGTATTTT. It translates to CASSRQRASTDTQYF.

Comment on this clonotype: This may be a read error, as it is one base from a much larger clone. The final CDR3 position lacks the conserved phenylalanine or tryptophan, pointing to a likely read error. In DNA, the CDR3 is TGTGCCAGCAGCTTGGTGATCCTAGCGGAGTTCACTGGGGCCAACGTCCTGACTTTG. Translated, it gives CASSLVILAEFTGANVLTL. The chain has TRBV5-4 and TRBJ2-6, with 7 bases fitting TRBD2. CDR3 length equals 19 residues. V lost 0 bases, J lost 2 bases, and 11 bases stayed unmatched. Germline V CDR1 and CDR2: SGHNT, YYREEE (reference sequence).

Ten or more counts support this clonotype. The chain employs TRBV29-1 and TRBJ2-7; tentative D call: TRBD2 (5 bases). The CDR3 consists of 12 residues. Germline V lookup: CDR1 SQVTM, CDR2 ANQGSEA. The V end was cut by 5 bases, the J end by 0 bases, with 8 bases between. The DNA for the CDR3 is TGCAGCGTTTCCGGGAACTCCTACGAGCAGTACTTC. Translating gives CSVSGNSYEQYF.

Points on this clonotype: The junction departs from germline at one end; a sequencing error may be responsible. The V gene is TRBV7-3, the J gene TRBJ2-5; perhaps D is TRBD1 or TRBD2 (5 bases each). Per germline, CDR1 SGHTA and CDR2 FQGTGA. The CDR3 length is 16 residues. The CDR3 nucleotides read TGTGCCGGCAGCTTAAATCCGGGGCAGCACCAAGAGACCCAGTACTTC. Translated: CAGSLNPGQHQETQYF.

In regard to this clonotype: A read error may explain this, as a much larger clone is one base away. The genes are TRBV6-5 and TRBJ1-1; unclear D gene. The CDR3 is 13 residues long. Germline CDR1 MNHEY, CDR2 SVGAGI. The CDR3 here is CVSSSPLATEAFF. DNA for the CDR3: TGTGTCAGCAGTTCCCCCTTGGCCACTGAAGCTTTCTTT.

In regard to this clonotype: One end of the junction is discordant with germline, which a read error may explain. The chain is built from TRBV11-2 and TRBJ1-4, with 7 bases lining up with TRBD1. Germline loops: CDR1 SGHAT, CDR2 FQNNGV. This CDR3 is 13 amino acids long. CDR3 bases: TGTGCCAGCAGCCAGGGGGACTGCGAAAAACTGTTTTTC. This translates into CASSQGDCEKLFF.

The sample holds one count of this clonotype. The V gene is TRBV11-2, the J gene TRBJ2-1; no firm D call. V lost 5 bases to trimming and J lost 4 bases, with 15 bases between them. Germline V gene data show CDR1 as SGHAT and CDR2 as FQNNGV. This CDR3 is built from 15 residues. CDR3 amino acids: CASSTGSNAYNEQFF. In DNA form, the CDR3 reads TGTGCCAGCAGCACCGGGTCTAACGCTTACAATGAGCAGTTCTTC. Supplemented by reference TRBV11-2 and TRBJ2-1, the full variable domain reads EAGVAQSPRYKIIEKRQSVAFWCNPISGHATLYWYQQILGQGPKLLIQFQNNGVVDDSQLPKDRFSAERLKGVDSTLKIQPAKLEDSAVYLCASSTGSNAYNEQFFGPGTRLTVL.

With respect to this clonotype: Possible read error: a much larger clone is one base away. The conserved phenylalanine or tryptophan normally closing the CDR3 is absent here, so this likely arose from a read error. The genes are TRBV28 and TRBJ1-3; a possible D gene is TRBD1 (5 bases). V was clipped by 6 bases and J by 5 bases, with 17 bases between them. This CDR3 has 15 amino acids. Germline V gives CDR1 MDHEN, CDR2 SYDVKM. The CDR3 loop reads CASSPPAGGRNTIYY. The CDR3 DNA reads as TGTGCCAGCAGCCCTCCGGCGGGGGGTAGAAACACCATATATTAT.

J is TRBJ2-4 and V is TRBV12-3 or TRBV12-4, with TRBD2 as a possible D gene (6 bases). V lost 9 bases, J lost 1 base, and 10 bases lay in between. The CDR3 length is 13 residues. The CDR3 sequence: CARSGGAKNIQYF. In DNA, the CDR3 is TGTGCCAGAAGTGGAGGGGCCAAAAACATTCAGTACTTC.

CDR3 amino acids: CASCPWGSYEQYF. The CDR3 region has the DNA TGTGCCAGCTGCCCCTGGGGGTCCTACGAGCAGTACTTC. The V call is TRBV14, the J call TRBJ2-7; D possibly matches TRBD1 or TRBD2 (5 bases each). CDR3 length equals 13 residues. The V end lost 8 bases, the J end lost 1 base, and 12 bases lay between the germline ends. The germline CDR1 and CDR2 sequences are SGHDN and FVKESK.

V gene TRBV20-1 combines with J gene TRBJ2-3; TRBD2 might be the D (6 bases). The CDR3 sequence is 14 residues long. V was shortened by 5 bases and J by 2 bases, with 14 bases between the two germline ends. CDR1 and CDR2 from the germline V gene are DFQATT and SNEGSKA (reference sequence). As DNA, the CDR3 is TGCAGTGCTTCTGACAGCGGGCACACAGATACGCAGTATTTT. It translates to CSASDSGHTDTQYF.

In regard to this clonotype: This sequence may be a read error, since a much larger clone differs from it by one base. The chain is built from TRBV12-3 or TRBV12-4 and TRBJ2-7, with D tentatively TRBD1 or TRBD2 (5 bases each). The V and J ends lost 6 bases and 6 bases respectively, with 21 bases between them. The CDR3 sequence is 15 residues long. The CDR3 DNA is TGTGCCAGCAGCCCCAGGGTCGGGGTTGTCCGCGAGCAGTACTTC. This sequence encodes CASSPRVGVVREQYF.